This is a list of T cell receptor beta chains from one sample in a study of cytomegalovirus exposure and HLA in healthy donors. Here immunoSEQ multiplex PCR was the method, and the copy in TCRdb shows in-frame clones only, minus some. The table shows 110,000 to 150,000 clones, with 70% occurring only once. The source material was PBMCs. Receptors were obtained from a woman between 25 and 40 years old in good health and CMV-seronegative. The CDR3 runs from the conserved cysteine through the conserved F or W. Each record gives: CDR3 protein, CDR3 DNA, D gene, J gene, V gene, clone size. D genes are given only for firm matches. Not every row has a clone size; where given, it reads once, few, many or a size class.

CASNSNRGQPQHF	TGTGCCAGCAACTCAAACAGGGGCCAGCCCCAGCATTTT	TRBD1	TRBJ1-5	TRBV7-9	few
CASSLVTGGNYGYTF	TGTGCCAGCAGCTTGGTAACAGGCGGTAACTATGGCTACACCTTC	-	TRBJ1-2	TRBV5-6	-
CASSLFSPYLAKNIQYF	TGTGCCAGCAGTTTATTCTCACCTTACTTAGCCAAAAACATTCAGTACTTC	-	TRBJ2-4	TRBV28	-
CASSPIQGGTYNEQFF	TGTGCCAGCTCACCAATCCAGGGAGGAACCTACAATGAGCAGTTCTTC	-	TRBJ2-1	TRBV18	-
CASSSLGTGELFF	TGTGCCAGCAGCTCGCTCGGGACCGGGGAGCTGTTTTTT	-	TRBJ2-2	TRBV7-3	few
CASSPPAGGYGYTF	TGTGCCAGCTCACCACCTGCAGGGGGGTATGGCTACACCTTC	TRBD1	TRBJ1-2	TRBV18	-
CASREVGQATYEQYF	TGCGCCAGCAGAGAGGTAGGACAGGCGACCTACGAGCAGTACTTC	TRBD1	TRBJ2-7	TRBV10-2	-
CASSEIGGGTGLDEQFF	TGTGCCAGCAGTGAAATTGGGGGGGGGACAGGTTTGGATGAGCAGTTCTTC	-	TRBJ2-1	TRBV6-1	-
CAISESPTGFYGYTF	TGTGCCATCAGTGAGTCCCCGACAGGGTTCTATGGCTACACCTTC	TRBD1	TRBJ1-2	TRBV10-3	-
CSVAQGRGAKNIQYF	TGCAGCGTGGCCCAGGGTCGGGGGGCCAAAAACATTCAGTACTTC	-	TRBJ2-4	TRBV29-1	once
CASSYEPGDYYEQYF	TGTGCCAGCAGTTATGAGCCAGGGGACTACTACGAGCAGTACTTC	-	TRBJ2-7	TRBV6-5	once
CASSPWGTGGLTGNTIYF	TGTGCCAGCAGCCCTTGGGGGACAGGGGGTCTCACTGGAAACACCATATATTTT	TRBD1	TRBJ1-3	TRBV11-2	-
CASSLGSPRDTQYF	TGTGCCAGCAGTTTAGGGAGTCCAAGAGATACGCAGTATTTT	-	TRBJ2-3	TRBV27	few
CASSTGQGASGELFF	TGTGCCAGCAGCACGGGACAGGGGGCGAGCGGGGAGCTGTTTTTT	TRBD1	TRBJ2-2	TRBV7-3	once
CASTREGAAGNTIYF	TGTGCCAGCACCCGGGAGGGGGCAGCAGGAAACACCATATATTTT	TRBD1	TRBJ1-3	TRBV27	-
CANALATNTGELFF	TGTGCCAACGCCCTAGCGACGAACACCGGGGAGCTGTTTTTT	-	TRBJ2-2	TRBV7-8	-
CASSPGDTVFETQYF	TGTGCCAGCTCCCCCGGGGACACTGTGTTTGAGACCCAGTACTTC	-	TRBJ2-5	TRBV5-6	-
CASSLAGGGADTQYF	TGTGCCAGCAGCTTAGCGGGAGGTGGTGCAGATACGCAGTATTTT	TRBD2	TRBJ2-3	TRBV7-3	-
CASSMSRETQYF	TGTGCCAGTAGTATGAGCCGGGAGACCCAGTACTTC	-	TRBJ2-5	TRBV19	-
CAIGRGGQSYEQYF	TGTGCCATCGGTAGGGGGGGCCAGTCCTACGAGCAGTACTTC	-	TRBJ2-7	TRBV10-3	few
CAISEEDLANEQFF	TGTGCCATCAGTGAGGAGGACTTAGCCAATGAGCAGTTCTTC	-	TRBJ2-1	TRBV10-3	-
CSVARNTGELFF	TGCAGCGTTGCGCGGAACACCGGGGAGCTGTTTTTT	-	TRBJ2-2	TRBV29-1	-
CASSPPHLAVSTDTQYF	TGTGCCAGCTCACCCCCCCACCTAGCAGTCAGCACAGATACGCAGTATTTT	-	TRBJ2-3	TRBV18	-
CASSPSWQGGYEQYF	TGTGCCAGCAGTCCCTCCTGGCAGGGAGGATACGAGCAGTACTTC	-	TRBJ2-7	TRBV28	-
CASSHAGGAKNIQYF	TGTGCCAGCAGCCATGCGGGGGGCGCCAAAAACATTCAGTACTTC	TRBD2	TRBJ2-4	TRBV28	-
CASSLAADGQFF	TGTGCCAGCAGCTTAGCAGCGGATGGGCAGTTCTTC	-	TRBJ2-1	TRBV7-9	-
CASSLDTYNEQFF	TGTGCCAGCAGCTTGGACACCTACAATGAGCAGTTCTTC	-	TRBJ2-1	TRBV5-4	-
CSVEVDRGQPQHF	TGCAGCGTTGAAGTAGACAGGGGACAGCCCCAGCATTTT	TRBD1	TRBJ1-5	TRBV29-1	-
CASSWGANTGELFF	TGTGCCAGCAGTTGGGGGGCGAACACCGGGGAGCTGTTTTTT	-	TRBJ2-2	TRBV6-5	-
CASSLAGQGSTEAFF	TGCGCCAGCAGCTTGGCGGGGCAGGGGAGCACTGAAGCTTTCTTT	-	TRBJ1-1	TRBV5-1	-
CSNPDRGLANTGELFF	TGCAGCAACCCGGACAGGGGCCTAGCGAACACCGGGGAGCTGTTTTTT	TRBD1	TRBJ2-2	TRBV29-1	few
CASSGDRGRETQYF	TGTGCCAGTAGTGGGGACAGGGGTCGGGAGACCCAGTACTTC	TRBD1	TRBJ2-5	TRBV19	-
CASSPQQGENEQFF	TGTGCCAGCTCACCACAACAGGGTGAGAATGAGCAGTTCTTC	-	TRBJ2-1	TRBV18	-
CASSTYQGIMNTEAFF	TGTGCCAGCAGCACATATCAGGGAATAATGAACACTGAAGCTTTCTTT	-	TRBJ1-1	TRBV27	-
CASGLGRQGAKTEAFF	TGTGCCAGTGGGTTAGGCCGACAGGGGGCGAAAACTGAAGCTTTCTTT	TRBD1	TRBJ1-1	TRBV19	-
CASSKGDFGPKNTEAFF	TGTGCCAGCAGCAAAGGAGACTTTGGCCCCAAGAACACTGAAGCTTTCTTT	-	TRBJ1-1	TRBV21-1	few
CASRSGLATDTQYF	TGTGCCAGCCGGAGCGGGCTGGCCACAGATACGCAGTATTTT	-	TRBJ2-3	TRBV6-5	-
CASSTSSYNEQFF	TGTGCCAGTAGTACTAGCTCGTACAATGAGCAGTTCTTC	-	TRBJ2-1	TRBV19	-
CASSQDLLRRAKNIQYF	TGCGCCAGCAGCCAAGATCTCTTGCGCCGAGCCAAAAACATTCAGTACTTC	-	TRBJ2-4	TRBV4-1	-
CASSGTPNEQFF	TGTGCCAGCAGTGGGACACCCAATGAGCAGTTCTTC	-	TRBJ2-1	TRBV6-6	-
CASVGFGDSDEQYF	TGTGCCTCAGTGGGCTTCGGAGACAGCGACGAGCAGTACTTC	-	TRBJ2-7	TRBV10-3	once